The 26 T cell receptor beta chains listed next were all sequenced from one sample in a study of T cell responses to AZD1222 COVID-19 vaccine. Assay used: immunoSEQ multiplex PCR; TCRdb lists only in-frame clones, some missing. The sample shows 150,000 to 200,000 clones, 70% to 90% of them seen only once. The input for sequencing was peripheral blood, taken on day 0 of AZD1222 vaccination. These receptors were collected from an adult in good health.

This chain connects TRBV27 to TRBJ2-7; a weak D match, TRBD1 (6 bases). CDR1 is MNHEY, CDR2 SMNVEV, per germline (reference sequence). Trimming removed 3 bases from V and 2 bases from J, with 14 bases in between. The CDR3 loop spans 15 amino acids. The CDR3: CASSLRTASPYEQYF. The CDR3 region has the DNA TGTGCCAGCAGTTTGAGGACAGCTTCCCCCTACGAGCAGTACTTC.

This sequence joins TRBV18 and TRBJ1-6; possible D gene TRBD1, 6 bases. This CDR3 is built from 14 residues. Per germline, CDR1 KGHSH and CDR2 LQKENI. V lost 6 bases to trimming and J lost 8 bases, with 14 bases between them. CDR3 nucleotide sequence: TGTGCCAGCTCCCGTACAGGGTTGGATTCACCCCTCCACTTT. Protein: CASSRTGLDSPLHF.

The chain employs TRBV12-3 or TRBV12-4 and TRBJ1-3; no clear D gene. V dropped 7 bases and J dropped 4 bases, with 8 bases sitting between them. The CDR3 loop spans 12 amino acids. In DNA form, the CDR3 reads TGTGCCAGCAAAATACAGGGAAACACCATATATTTT. It translates to CASKIQGNTIYF.

This chain connects TRBV5-4 to TRBJ2-7; 11 nucleotides line up with TRBD2. The germline gives CDR1 SGHNT, CDR2 YYREEE (reference sequence). Germline trimming cut 4 bases from V and 4 bases from J; bases unmatched to any gene: 7. The CDR3 length is 15 residues. DNA for the CDR3: TGTGCCAGCAGCCGCCCCGGGACTAGCGGTTACGAGCAGTACTTC. Protein: CASSRPGTSGYEQYF.

The chain is built from TRBV24-1 and TRBJ2-1; no clear D gene. V shed 5 bases and J shed 2 bases, with 9 bases lying between them. In germline, CDR1 is KGHDR, CDR2 SFDVKD. The CDR3 covers 14 residues. This CDR3 reads CATSGSQTYNEQFF. The CDR3 DNA reads as TGTGCCACCAGTGGGTCCCAAACCTACAATGAGCAGTTCTTC.

The J gene is TRBJ2-1, the V gene TRBV4-3, with 9 nucleotides matching TRBD2. The CDR3 has 19 amino acids. Trimming at V came to 0 bases and at J to 1 base, leaving 10 bases not matched to a gene. The germline gives CDR1 LGHNA, CDR2 YSLEER. The CDR3 loop reads CASSQEYGSGRQSYNEQFF. CDR3 DNA: TGCGCCAGCAGCCAAGAGTACGGTAGCGGGAGACAATCCTACAATGAGCAGTTCTTC.

The chain uses TRBV7-9 and TRBJ2-2; 8 positions agree with TRBD2. The germline V gene has CDR1 SEHNR and CDR2 FQNEAQ (reference sequence). The CDR3 totals 16 residues. V shed 2 bases, J shed 4 bases, and the junction held 6 bases outside the gene matches. The CDR3 spells CASSLRPGGGTGELFF. CDR3 nucleotide sequence: TGTGCCAGCAGCTTAAGGCCCGGGGGGGGCACCGGGGAGCTGTTTTTT.

This chain links TRBV19 with TRBJ2-7, with TRBD1 as a possible D gene (6 bases). Per the germline V gene, CDR1 is LNHDA and CDR2 is SQIVND (reference sequence). The CDR3 sequence is 14 residues long. V lost 3 bases, J lost 1 base, and 10 bases lay in between. In DNA form, the CDR3 reads TGTGCCAGTAGTATCGCACAGGGATCCTACGAGCAGTACTTC. This gives the protein CASSIAQGSYEQYF.

V gene TRBV28 combines with J gene TRBJ1-2, with D unclear. The CDR3 spans 14 residues. Germline CDR1 is MDHEN and CDR2 is SYDVKM. The V end was cut by 4 bases, the J end by 8 bases, with 17 bases between. The CDR3 sequence is CASSSPSDGQGYTF. CDR3 bases: TGTGCCAGCAGTTCGCCCTCTGACGGCCAGGGCTACACCTTC.

This sequence joins TRBV7-2 and TRBJ2-7; D uncertain. Trimming took 5 bases from V and 3 from J, leaving 14 bases between them. Germline lookup yields CDR1 SGHTA and CDR2 FQGNSA. The CDR3 contains 14 residues. For the CDR3, the DNA is TGTGCCAGCAGCCCAAGCTTCCGGATCTACGAGCAGTACTTC. Translated: CASSPSFRIYEQYF.

This chain links TRBV5-5 with TRBJ2-6, with unresolved D. The V end lost 7 bases, the J end lost 1 base, and 12 bases lay between the germline ends. CDR3 length equals 15 residues. The germline V gene encodes CDR1 SGHKS and CDR2 YYEKEE (reference sequence). Here the CDR3 reads CASGLARSGANVLTF. The DNA of the CDR3 is TGTGCCAGCGGTCTTGCCAGGTCTGGGGCCAACGTCCTGACTTTC.

The chain combines TRBV11-2 with TRBJ2-3; TRBD2 matches 7 bases. Germline CDR1 and CDR2: SGHAT and FQNNGV. The CDR3 totals 14 residues. With V trimmed by 5 bases and J by 2 bases, 4 bases remained unmatched. The CDR3 DNA reads as TGTGCCAGCAGCACGGGACTAAACACAGATACGCAGTATTTT. Its protein product is CASSTGLNTDTQYF. The full variable domain, rest sourced from reference TRBV11-2 and TRBJ2-3, is EAGVAQSPRYKIIEKRQSVAFWCNPISGHATLYWYQQILGQGPKLLIQFQNNGVVDDSQLPKDRFSAERLKGVDSTLKIQPAKLEDSAVYLCASSTGLNTDTQYFGPGTRLTVL.

The rearrangement uses TRBV4-2 and TRBJ2-1; D unclear. The germline gives CDR1 LGHNA, CDR2 YNFKEQ. V was pared by 0 bases and J by 10 bases, with 7 bases between. The CDR3 covers 12 residues. CDR3 loop: CASSQDMGEQFF. CDR3 DNA sequence: TGTGCCAGCAGCCAAGATATGGGCGAGCAGTTCTTC.

The chain recombines TRBV19 with TRBJ2-2; D perhaps matches TRBD1 (6 bases). The germline V gene has CDR1 LNHDA and CDR2 SQIVND (reference sequence). The germline V and J ends were trimmed by 1 base and 1 base, with 7 bases remaining between them. CDR3 length equals 15 residues. In DNA, the CDR3 is TGTGCCAGTAGTATAGTGACAGGGAACACCGGGGAGCTGTTTTTT. This encodes CASSIVTGNTGELFF.

CDR3: CASSVGLGQDYNQPQHF. The CDR3 DNA is TGCGCCAGCAGTGTAGGGTTGGGACAGGACTACAATCAGCCCCAGCATTTT. J is TRBJ1-5 and V is TRBV10-1; 8 nucleotides line up with TRBD1. The CDR3 consists of 17 residues. Germline CDR1 and CDR2: WNHNN and SYGVQD (reference sequence). The ends lost 4 bases at V and 3 bases at J; junction bases unmatched: 11.

CDR3 DNA sequence: TGTGCCAGCAGTGATCATTGGGGGAGCTCAAGAAAACTGTTTTTT. It encodes CASSDHWGSSRKLFF. This chain connects TRBV2 to TRBJ1-4; weak D call: TRBD1 (5 bases). The CDR3 length is 15 residues. The germline V and J ends were trimmed by 3 bases and 10 bases, with 18 bases remaining between them. Germline CDR1 and CDR2: SNHLY and FYNNEI.

The chain is built from TRBV10-3 and TRBJ2-3, with D perhaps TRBD1 (6 bases). Germline V lookup: CDR1 ENHRY, CDR2 SYGVKD. This CDR3 is built from 13 residues. With 7 bases removed from V and 3 bases from J, the gap between germline ends came to 11 bases. The CDR3 is CAINPTGTDTQYF. The CDR3 DNA reads as TGTGCCATCAATCCGACAGGTACAGATACGCAGTATTTT.

The genes are TRBV7-2 and TRBJ2-3; no firm D call. CDR1 and CDR2 from the germline V gene are SGHTA and FQGNSA. The CDR3 length is 15 residues. V gave up 2 bases and J gave up 0 bases, with 9 bases separating them. The CDR3 is CASSLKVSSTDTQYF. CDR3 in DNA: TGTGCCAGCAGCTTAAAGGTCTCCAGCACAGATACGCAGTATTTT.

The chain uses TRBV7-2 and TRBJ2-5; a weak D match, TRBD1 (5 bases). Germline-derived CDR1 and CDR2 are SGHTA and FQGNSA. V lost 2 bases and J 5 bases, leaving 15 bases between the germline ends. The CDR3 runs 15 residues. CDR3 sequence reads: CASSLQLTPGETQYF. The DNA of the CDR3 is TGTGCCAGCAGCTTACAGCTAACCCCAGGGGAGACCCAGTACTTC.

The rearrangement uses TRBV4-2 and TRBJ1-4, with a tentative D call TRBD1 (6 bases). In germline, CDR1 is LGHNA, CDR2 YNFKEQ. The CDR3 covers 16 residues. Trimming stripped 2 bases from V and 0 bases from J, with 10 bases between. The CDR3 DNA is TGTGCCAGCAGCCAACAGGACAGAGCAACTAATGAAAAACTGTTTTTT. It yields the protein CASSQQDRATNEKLFF.

The chain combines TRBV10-2 with TRBJ1-4, with 12 bases that match TRBD1. Unmatched junction bases numbered 13, after V lost 6 bases and J lost 8 bases. The length of the CDR3 is 17 residues. Germline V gene data show CDR1 as WSHSY and CDR2 as SAAADI. CDR3 bases: TGCGCCAGCAGGCCTACCGGGACAGGGGGCGGTAGGGAAAAACTGTTTTTT. This encodes CASRPTGTGGGREKLFF.

The J gene is TRBJ2-7, the V gene TRBV7-2; D may be TRBD1 (5 bases). There are 14 residues in the CDR3. CDR1 SGHTA and CDR2 FQGNSA come from the germline V gene. V was shortened by 2 bases and J by 2 bases, with 10 bases between the two germline ends. The CDR3 loop reads CASSLYQGPYEQYF. For the CDR3, the DNA is TGTGCCAGCAGCTTATATCAGGGTCCCTACGAGCAGTACTTC.

V gene TRBV7-4 combines with J gene TRBJ2-5; 12 bases fit TRBD2. The trim removed 2 bases at V and 1 base at J, leaving 8 bases unmatched. The CDR3 is 18 residues long. Germline CDR1 and CDR2: SGHVT and SQSDAQ. The CDR3, as DNA: TGTGCCAGCAGCTTACAGCGACTAGCGGGGGACCGCCAAGAGACCCAGTACTTC. This sequence encodes CASSLQRLAGDRQETQYF.

The V and J genes are TRBV30 and TRBJ1-6; D unresolved. Trimming took off 2 bases at V and 10 bases at J, with 6 bases between the two ends. The CDR3 contains 11 residues. The germline V gene has CDR1 GTSNPN and CDR2 SVGIG (reference sequence). In nucleotides, the CDR3 is TGTGCCTGGAGTCTGGGGTCACCCCTCCACTTT. Translation gives CAWSLGSPLHF.

The CDR3 DNA follows: TGTGCCAGCAGCCGGCAGAGCTCCTACGAGCAGTACTTC. Translating it yields CASSRQSSYEQYF. J is TRBJ2-7 and V is TRBV5-6; no reliable D call. The ends were cut back, 4 bases at V and 0 bases at J, with 8 bases in the middle. Germline CDR1 and CDR2: SGHDT and YYEEEE. This CDR3 spans 13 amino acids.

The CDR3 loop is CASTSYAGEGYGYTF. In DNA, the CDR3 is TGTGCCAGTACCTCTTACGCCGGGGAAGGCTATGGCTACACCTTC. This sequence joins TRBV19 and TRBJ1-2, with D hard to call. The germline CDR1 and CDR2 sequences are LNHDA and SQIVND (reference sequence). Trimming removed 7 bases from V and 4 bases from J, with 19 bases in between. This CDR3 is 15 amino acids long.